The present TCR beta chain was sequenced within a study of tumor-infiltrating lymphocytes in primary liver carcinoma. This clonotype was found many times. Its target is unknown. A constant-region primer primed TCR beta cDNA synthesis from about 530 ng of total RNA. Nested multiplex PCR, run for three rounds with slightly modified ARM-PCR, yielded TCR beta libraries. Two initial PCR rounds of approximately 10 cycles each paired TRBV1-TRBV30 forward primers with a C-beta reverse primer. A single record per CDR3 protein comes from TCRdb applying MiXCR to the multiplex PCR reads. Seen here are more than 85,000 distinct CDR3 sequences, about four fifths observed once, and the top ten hold 15% to 20%. Germline CDR1 MDHEN, CDR2 SYDVKM. CDR3 length equals 15 residues. J was trimmed by 2 bases and V by 2 bases; bases with no gene match: 5. Study outcomes and limitations: Only about 7-24% of top clones showed up in all five tumor regions.

The tissue used was unsorted bulk material of roughly 17-34 mg. RNA and DNA were co-extracted from it with the AllPrep DNA/RNA mini kit. Primary liver carcinoma, confirmed by histopathology, was surgically resected. Patients were chronically HBV-infected and treatment-naive. For each tumor, five separate regions were sampled. This chain uses TRBV28 with TRBJ1-1; TRBD1 agrees at 7 bases. The receptor's source is a man aged 35-49 years with primary liver carcinoma and hepatitis B virus infection. Sequencing was done on a sample of liver tumor tissue from sampling region 3. Specified subset: tumor region T3, left-lateral pole. This CDR3 reads CASSLRQGRNTEAFF. CDR3 sequence (DNA): TGTGCCAGCAGTTTAAGACAGGGACGAAACACTGAAGCTTTCTTT.